Each of the 16 T cell receptor beta chains below was sequenced from the same sample in a study of blood T cell repertoires in COVID-19. Method: immunoSEQ multiplex PCR; TCRdb's copy keeps in-frame clones and lacks some. The sample carries around 120,000 clones, over 70% recorded once. Sequenced input: peripheral blood. These receptors originate from a woman between 65 and 79 years old with acute or convalescent COVID-19.

In this sample, this clone turned up once. The chain combines TRBV28 with TRBJ2-7, with TRBD2 identical over 15 bases. Germline CDR1 reads MDHEN; CDR2 reads SYDVKM. The CDR3 totals 18 residues. With V trimmed by 3 bases and J by 4 bases, 10 bases remained unmatched. CDR3 DNA: TGTGCCAGCAGTTTCTCGGCACGGACTAGCGGGGGGGAGTACGAGCAGTACTTC. Amino acid sequence: CASSFSARTSGGEYEQYF.

This clone was recorded only once. V gene TRBV11-2 combines with J gene TRBJ1-6; no clear D. V shed 1 base and J shed 7 bases, with 11 bases lying between them. CDR3 length: 15 amino acids. Looked up from germline, CDR1 is SGHAT and CDR2 is FQNNGV. The CDR3 coding sequence is TGTGCCAGCAGCTTAGGGTTGGCTTTGAATTCACCCCTCCACTTT. Amino acids: CASSLGLALNSPLHF.

The chain uses TRBV14 and TRBJ2-2, with 7 bases that match TRBD1. Germline V gives CDR1 SGHDN, CDR2 FVKESK. With V trimmed by 9 bases and J by 2 bases, 12 bases remained unmatched. CDR3 length: 16 amino acids. CDR3 sequence (DNA): TGTGCCAGACGAACCGGGACAGATCTTAACACCGGGGAGCTGTTTTTT. This codes for CARRTGTDLNTGELFF.

This rearrangement joins TRBV19 to TRBJ1-5, with D uncertain. V lost 1 base to trimming and J lost 0 bases, with 13 bases between them. From germline, CDR1 is LNHDA and CDR2 SQIVND (reference sequence). The CDR3 has 17 residues. The DNA of the CDR3 is TGTGCCAGTAGTATAGTAGCAGCGCCCTATAGCAATCAGCCCCAGCATTTT. The encoded protein is CASSIVAAPYSNQPQHF.

The sample holds one count of this clone. The V gene is TRBV3-1 (or the pseudogene TRBV3-2), the J gene TRBJ1-1; tentative D call: TRBD1 (5 bases). The V gene lost 6 bases and the J gene lost 0 bases, with 14 bases spanning the gap. The CDR3 length is 15 residues. The germline CDR1 and CDR2 sequences are LGHDT and YNNKEL (reference sequence). CDR3 in DNA: TGTGCCAGCAGTTATGGAGGGGCGATGAACACTGAAGCTTTCTTT. It yields the protein CASSYGGAMNTEAFF.

The gene calls are TRBV15 and TRBJ2-7; 9 bases match TRBD1. The CDR3 length is 15 residues. The junction had 6 bases not matched to a gene; V was cut back by 0 bases and J by 6 bases. The germline gives CDR1 LNHNV, CDR2 YYDKDF (reference sequence). CDR3 in amino acids: CATSRDLGQGVEQYF. As DNA, the CDR3 is TGTGCCACCAGCAGAGATCTGGGACAGGGAGTCGAGCAGTACTTC. Full variable domain (rest looked up from reference TRBV15 and TRBJ2-7): DAMVIQNPRYQVTQFGKPVTLSCSQTLNHNVMYWYQQKSSQAPKLLFHYYDKDFNNEADTPDNFQSRRPNTSFCFLDIRSPGLGDTAMYLCATSRDLGQGVEQYFGPGTRLTVT.

This clone was detected a few times. The J gene is TRBJ1-2, the V gene TRBV4-1, with 9 bases aligning to TRBD1. Germline-derived CDR1 and CDR2 are MGHRA and YSYEKL. Unmatched junction bases numbered 8, after V lost 0 bases and J lost 9 bases. This CDR3 has 15 amino acids. CDR3 sequence: CASSQDRTGGRRYTF. For the CDR3, the DNA is TGCGCCAGCAGCCAAGATCGCACAGGGGGCAGGCGCTACACCTTC.

This chain joins TRBV28 and TRBJ2-5; weak D call: TRBD1 (5 bases). The CDR3 contains 14 residues. The germline gives CDR1 MDHEN, CDR2 SYDVKM. Between the trimmed V and J ends, which lost 5 bases and 1 base, there was a span of 11 bases. The CDR3, as DNA: TGTGCCAGCAGTAGTCGACAGCTCCAAGAGACCCAGTACTTC. This translates into CASSSRQLQETQYF.

The gene calls are TRBV3-1 (or the pseudogene TRBV3-2) and TRBJ2-3, with TRBD2 identical over 12 bases. The germline V gene encodes CDR1 LGHDT and CDR2 YNNKEL (reference sequence). J gave up 4 bases and V 2 bases, and 10 bases lay outside the gene matches. The CDR3 covers 18 residues. CDR3 sequence: CASSQRLAGVLPPDTQYF. The CDR3 DNA sequence: TGTGCCAGCAGCCAAAGACTAGCGGGGGTGCTTCCTCCAGATACGCAGTATTTT.

V and J are TRBV5-4 and TRBJ1-4; D is ambiguous. The CDR3 is 17 residues long. Deletions cut 4 bases from V and 0 bases from J, with 16 bases between. Germline CDR1 and CDR2: SGHNT and YYREEE (reference sequence). The CDR3 spells CASSRVPGATTNEKLFF. The CDR3 DNA reads TGTGCCAGCAGCCGGGTGCCCGGCGCAACAACTAATGAAAAACTGTTTTTT.

The chain combines TRBV5-5 with TRBJ2-1; 11 bases match TRBD2. V trimming: 0 bases; J trimming: 7 bases; junction bases outside the gene matches: 6. CDR1 and CDR2 (germline): SGHKS, YYEKEE (reference sequence). The CDR3 consists of 16 residues. This CDR3 is CASSLVAGGPGNEQFF. DNA for the CDR3: TGTGCCAGCAGCTTGGTAGCGGGGGGGCCTGGGAATGAGCAGTTCTTC.

The V call is TRBV10-3, the J call TRBJ1-1; D gene ambiguous. CDR1 is ENHRY, CDR2 SYGVKD, per germline. With 3 bases removed from V and 1 base from J, the gap between germline ends came to 9 bases. The CDR3 covers 14 residues. The CDR3 is CAISDSGENTEAFF. The CDR3 coding sequence is TGTGCCATCAGTGATTCCGGGGAGAACACTGAAGCTTTCTTT.

The gene calls are TRBV5-6 and TRBJ2-7, with D unresolved. The ends were cut back, 7 bases at V and 7 bases at J, with 15 bases in the middle. There are 12 residues in the CDR3. Germline loops: CDR1 SGHDT, CDR2 YYEEEE. DNA for the CDR3: TGTGCCAGCTGCCTGACCCCCGGGGAGCAGTACTTC. Its protein product is CASCLTPGEQYF.

The chain joins TRBV15 to TRBJ2-7; D is unresolved. Trimming removed 1 base from V and 9 bases from J, with 19 bases in between. In germline, CDR1 is LNHNV, CDR2 YYDKDF (reference sequence). CDR3 length equals 15 residues. In DNA, the CDR3 is TGTGCCACCAGCAGAGGGCCCCTTGTTGAATCAGGGCAGTACTTC. Its translation is CATSRGPLVESGQYF.

The V gene is TRBV7-2, the J gene TRBJ1-3, with D hard to call. Germline V gene sequence: CDR1 SGHTA, CDR2 FQGNSA. There are 15 residues in the CDR3. V lost 5 bases and J 4 bases, leaving 15 bases between the germline ends. The CDR3 coding sequence is TGTGCCAGCAGCCCCCCCGGGGTAGGAGGAAACACCATATATTTT. It translates to CASSPPGVGGNTIYF.

The chain couples TRBV2 to TRBJ1-6; a weak D match, TRBD1 (5 bases). This CDR3 is built from 17 residues. The V gene's germline CDR1 is SNHLY and CDR2 FYNNEI. Trimming shortened V by 2 bases and J by 3 bases, and 14 bases separated the two germline ends. CDR3 DNA sequence: TGTGCCAGCAGTGAAAGGATGGGGGGTTACTATAATTCACCCCTCCACTTT. Translation gives CASSERMGGYYNSPLHF.